This TCR beta chain stems from a study of blood T cell repertoires in COVID-19. Looking at the study overall: The United States, Italy and Spain were the sources of the acute and convalescent COVID-19 samples.

Patients of the Seattle cohort, enrolled during active infection, were followed longitudinally. Using immunoSEQ multiplex PCR, the repertoire was profiled, and TCRdb retains in-frame clones only, with some absent. The data contain 200,000 to 250,000 clones, 82% of them singletons. The CDR3 sequence is 12 residues long. Germline trimming cut 6 bases from V and 9 bases from J; bases unmatched to any gene: 7. CDR1 and CDR2 from the germline V gene are MDHEN and SYDVKM. This clone turned up a few times. The sequenced sample was peripheral blood. The TCR comes from a woman aged 70 to 79 with COVID-19, enrolled during active disease. The chain uses TRBV28 and TRBJ1-2, with 7 positions matching TRBD1. This CDR3 reads CASSIEDRSYTF. CDR3 DNA: TGTGCCAGCAGCATTGAGGACAGGAGCTACACCTTC.